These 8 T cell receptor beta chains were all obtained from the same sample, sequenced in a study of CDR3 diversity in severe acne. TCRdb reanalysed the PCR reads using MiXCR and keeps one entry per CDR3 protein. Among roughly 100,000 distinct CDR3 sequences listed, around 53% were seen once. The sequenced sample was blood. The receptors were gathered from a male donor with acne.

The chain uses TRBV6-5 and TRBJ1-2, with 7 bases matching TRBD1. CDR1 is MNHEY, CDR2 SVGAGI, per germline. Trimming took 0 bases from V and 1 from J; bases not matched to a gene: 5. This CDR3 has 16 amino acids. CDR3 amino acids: CASSYSVGQINYGYTF. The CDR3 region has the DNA TGTGCCAGCAGTTACTCGGTGGGACAGATTAACTATGGCTACACCTTC.

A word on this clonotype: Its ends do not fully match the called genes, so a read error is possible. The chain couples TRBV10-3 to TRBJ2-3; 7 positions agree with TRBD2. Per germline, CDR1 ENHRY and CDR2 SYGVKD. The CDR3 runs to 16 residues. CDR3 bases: TGTGCCATTAGTGAACGGGGCGGGGGACTCACAGATACGCAGTATTTT. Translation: CAISERGGGLTDTQYF.

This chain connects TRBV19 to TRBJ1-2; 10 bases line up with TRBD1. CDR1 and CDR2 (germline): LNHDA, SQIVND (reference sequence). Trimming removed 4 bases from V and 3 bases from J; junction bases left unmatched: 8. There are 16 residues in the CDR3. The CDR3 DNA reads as TGTGCCAGTAGTACCCCAGACAGGGGGCCGGACTATGGCTACACCTTC. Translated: CASSTPDRGPDYGYTF.

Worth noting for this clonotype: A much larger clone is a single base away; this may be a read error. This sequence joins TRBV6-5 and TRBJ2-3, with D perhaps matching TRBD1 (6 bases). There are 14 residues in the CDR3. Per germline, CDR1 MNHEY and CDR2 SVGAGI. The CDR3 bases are TGTGCCAGCATTTACTCAGGGGTCCCAGATACGCAGTATTTT. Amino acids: CASIYSGVPDTQYF.

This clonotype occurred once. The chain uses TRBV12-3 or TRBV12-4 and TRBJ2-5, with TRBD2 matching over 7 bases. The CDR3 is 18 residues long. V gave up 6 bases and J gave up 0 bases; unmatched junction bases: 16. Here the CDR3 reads CASSATSQGRPYQETQYF. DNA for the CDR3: TGTGCCAGCAGCGCGACTAGCCAGGGACGGCCGTACCAAGAGACCCAGTACTTC.

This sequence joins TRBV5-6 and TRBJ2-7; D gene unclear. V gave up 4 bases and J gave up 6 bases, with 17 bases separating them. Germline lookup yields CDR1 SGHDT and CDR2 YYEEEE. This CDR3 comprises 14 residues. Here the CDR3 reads CASSPTTAVVEQYF. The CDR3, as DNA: TGTGCCAGCAGCCCCACAACGGCCGTTGTCGAGCAGTACTTC. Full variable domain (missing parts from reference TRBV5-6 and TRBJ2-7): DAGVTQSPTHLIKTRGQQVTLRCSPKSGHDTVSWYQQALGQGPQFIFQYYEEEERQRGNFPDRFSGHQFPNYSSELNVNALLLGDSALYLCASSPTTAVVEQYFGPGTRLTVT.

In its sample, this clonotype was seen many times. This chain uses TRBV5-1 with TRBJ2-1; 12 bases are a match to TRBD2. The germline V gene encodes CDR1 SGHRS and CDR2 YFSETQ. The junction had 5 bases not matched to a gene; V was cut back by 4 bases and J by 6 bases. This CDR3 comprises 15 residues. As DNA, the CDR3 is TGCGCCAGCAGCACGACTAGCGGGAGTCTCAATGAGCAGTTCTTC. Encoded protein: CASSTTSGSLNEQFF. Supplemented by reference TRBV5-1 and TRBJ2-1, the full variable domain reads KAGVTQTPRYLIKTRGQQVTLSCSPISGHRSVSWYQQTPGQGLQFLFEYFSETQRNKGNFPGRFSGRQFSNSRSEMNVSTLELGDSALYLCASSTTSGSLNEQFFGPGTRLTVL.

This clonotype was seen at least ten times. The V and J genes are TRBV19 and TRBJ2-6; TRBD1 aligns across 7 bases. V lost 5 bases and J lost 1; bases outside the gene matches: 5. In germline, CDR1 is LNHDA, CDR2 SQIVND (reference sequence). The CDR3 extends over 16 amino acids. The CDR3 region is CASSPQTGSGANVLTF. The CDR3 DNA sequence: TGTGCCAGTAGTCCGCAGACAGGGTCTGGGGCCAACGTCCTGACTTTC.